This paragraph reports one T cell receptor beta chain. The specificity of this receptor is unknown. No base-level quality is on record; no much larger clone is a single base apart. TCRbeta CDR3 regions were amplified from genomic DNA using the immunoSEQ Assay, a bias-controlled multiplex PCR. The paper's data handling went like this. Nucleated cell counts per sample were estimated from amplification of reference gene primers within the assay. To quantify the absolute abundance of each unique TCRbeta CDR3 rearrangement, sequence reads were collapsed and filtered. For each sample, productive Simpson clonality was calculated as the square root of Simpson's diversity index over productive rearrangements. TCRdb's version of the immuneACCESS table is confined to in-frame rearrangements and falls short of the full clone set. An unresolved V gene accounts for under half of the shortfall where checked; the remainder is of unknown origin. V and J calls and clone size are given by that table; D and trimming were obtained from the DNA. The sample table lists 85,000 to 95,000 clones, around 86% of them with a count of one. The ten most abundant clones make up around a quarter of the sample.

The sample originates from a study of blood T cell repertoires in COVID-19 (dated by TCRdb to 2018 to 2020). Background for the entire study: Collaborator samples came from the United States, Italy and Spain and covered acute and convalescent phases of COVID-19. A freely available public database, intended as a resource for researchers studying the immune response to SARS-CoV-2, is where the repertoires were released. The prospective study material was composed of cDNA or gDNA derived from T cells, B-cell-depleted T cells, or PBMCs. Nearly every sample came with metadata listing a de-identified subject ID, COVID-19 status, age in years and sex. Where HLA class I and class II types were available, the types were taken from metadata supplied by the sample provider, not from assay-based typing. Deeply sampled blood TCRbeta repertoires from subjects exposed to, actively infected with, or recovered from COVID-19 were included in the dataset. Samples came from the ongoing ImmuneRACE study (first 160 participants) plus 1,254 subjects from 6 global collaborators. The investigation overall reported the following: How much clinical and demographic metadata was included differed by source and by participant, and the metadata was provided uncurated.

Collaborating institutions collected whole blood in K2EDTA tubes following their own protocols. Collaborator samples were shipped for TCRbeta analysis as frozen whole blood, isolated PBMCs, or DNA extracted from either sample type. Counted from cysteine to phenylalanine, this CDR3 has 13 amino acids. Left in the record is the CDR3 DNA by itself, 39 bases read in frame from the first base. CDR1 LNHDA and CDR2 SQIVND were looked up in the germline V gene (reference sequence). Trimming at the junction amounts to 3 bases on V and 1 base on J, and the germline ends lie 6 bases apart. Sequencing was carried out using peripheral blood. This receptor chain uses TRBV19 and TRBJ1-1, with the D gene too uncertain to name. The TCR sequence derives from a human donor in a cohort sampled during active COVID-19. The CDR3 is CASSIAENTEAFF. The DNA is TGTGCCAGTAGTATTGCGGAGAACACTGAAGCTTTCTTT.